This is a list of T cell receptor beta chains from one sample in a study of shared clonotypes between healthy human individuals. Some clones are missing from TCRdb's copy, which holds only in-frame ones; the method was immunoSEQ multiplex PCR. Of about 1.5 million clones in the sample, 98% were seen once. The sequenced sample consisted of naive CD4+ T cells sorted from blood. The receptors here all came from a man aged 25 to 40 in good health. Each CDR3 is given with its conserved first and last residue. The D gene is left open where the match is weak. The size entry is marked missing in some rows and otherwise reads once, few, many or a size class.

>TRBJ2-3|TRBD2|TRBV4-1|17|.
TGCGCCAGCAGCCAGCGACTAGCGGGAGCGGAGACAGATACGCAGTATTTT
CASSQRLAGAETDTQYF
>TRBJ2-1|.|TRBV29-1|12|.
TGCAGCGTTGCAGGTGGGGAGGATGAGCAGTTCTTC
CSVAGGEDEQFF
>TRBJ2-7|.|TRBV5-6|17|.
TGTGCCAGCAGCTTGTTTGGAGGCCGCAGCGGGCCCTACGAGCAGTACTTC
CASSLFGGRSGPYEQYF
>TRBJ2-1|TRBD2|TRBV4-3|17|.
TGCGCCAGCAGCCCTCAGCCGGCAGCGGGAGTCCACAATGAGCAGTTCTTC
CASSPQPAAGVHNEQFF
>TRBJ1-1|.|TRBV7-3|14|.
TGTGCCAGCAGCTTATTGGCAGAGAACACTGAAGCTTTCTTT
CASSLLAENTEAFF
>TRBJ2-7|.|TRBV29-1|14|.
TGCAGCGGTGCTGCCGGGGGTTCTGGGAACGAGCAGTACTTC
CSGAAGGSGNEQYF
>TRBJ1-3|.|TRBV11-2|15|.
TGTGCCAGCAGCCCTTTTTCCCGCGGCGGAAACACCATATATTTT
CASSPFSRGGNTIYF
>TRBJ2-2|.|TRBV28|11|.
TGTGCCAGCAGTCTATACCGGGAGCTGTTTTTT
CASSLYRELFF
>TRBJ2-1|.|TRBV15|16|once
TGTGCCACCAGCAGAGCTACAGGAAATTCCTACAATGAGCAGTTCTTC
CATSRATGNSYNEQFF
>TRBJ2-1|.|TRBV4-1|17|.
TGCGCCAGCAGCCAAGATGAGGGGGCGGGGGCAAACAATGAGCAGTTCTTC
CASSQDEGAGANNEQFF
>TRBJ2-7|.|TRBV11-2|16|.
TGTGCCAGCAGCTCGGTAGGCCGGGGGATCTCCTACGAGCAGTACTTC
CASSSVGRGISYEQYF
>TRBJ1-1|.|TRBV5-4|15|.
TGTGCCAGCAGCTTGTCTCTCCCTAAGAACACTGAAGCTTTCTTT
CASSLSLPKNTEAFF
>TRBJ1-3|.|TRBV5-5|13|.
TGTGCCAGCAGCTTGGGTTTCGGAAACACCATATATTTT
CASSLGFGNTIYF
>TRBJ2-1|TRBD2|TRBV10-3|15|.
TGTGCCTCCTCGTCGGGGGAGGGCGCCTACAATGAGCAGTTCTTC
CASSSGEGAYNEQFF
>TRBJ2-7|.|TRBV27|13|.
TGTGCCAGCAGTTCCGGGACACACTACGAGCAGTACTTC
CASSSGTHYEQYF
>TRBJ2-5|TRBD2|TRBV27|19|.
TGTGCCAGCAGACAATTCGGACTAGCGGGAGAGAGGGACCAAGAGACCCAGTACTTC
CASRQFGLAGERDQETQYF
>TRBJ1-1|.|TRBV6-6|14|.
TGTGCCAGCAGCGGGTTTGGCAGAAGCACTGAAGCTTTCTTT
CASSGFGRSTEAFF
>TRBJ1-1|TRBD1|TRBV28|13|.
TGTGCCAGCAGTCGTACAGGGGAAACTGAAGCTTTCTTT
CASSRTGETEAFF
>TRBJ1-1|.|TRBV28|15|.
TGTGCCAGCAGTTTATCCCGACAGTTTGTAGCTGAAGCTTTCTTT
CASSLSRQFVAEAFF
>TRBJ2-7|TRBD1|TRBV2|16|once
TGTGCCAGCCTGGCCGGGACAGGGGGCGATCGCTACGAGCAGTACTTC
CASLAGTGGDRYEQYF
>TRBJ2-2|TRBD1|TRBV29-1|13|.
TGCAGCGTTGCTACAGGGGGCACCGGGGAGCTGTTTTTT
CSVATGGTGELFF
>TRBJ2-3|.|TRBV4-3|16|.
TGCGCCAGCAGCCAGGGGGGCGGGAGTAGCACAGATACGCAGTATTTT
CASSQGGGSSTDTQYF